This T cell receptor beta chain was sequenced for a study of shared clonotypes between healthy human individuals. Findings and caveats of the study: The four-donor shared clonotypes exceeded non-shared clonotypes in generation probability, with non-shared ones scoring lower. In the sorted subsets, rarefaction showed sequencing was incomplete despite large depth.

With respect to this clone: Its cognate antigen is unknown.

Participating donors were healthy, HIV-negative adults free of recent acute infections or vaccinations. This CDR3 has 19 residues. With V trimmed by 4 bases and J by 3 bases, 22 bases remained unmatched. Looked up from germline, CDR1 is SGHNT and CDR2 is YYREEE (reference sequence). Original data processing: In the immunoSEQ data, sequences were junction-only and lacked quality scores, so filtering differed. TCRdb keeps only in-frame clones here, not all; method: immunoSEQ multiplex PCR. That table furnishes V, J and clone size, whereas the DNA furnished D and trimming. The sample includes around 2.3 million clones, 90% to 96% of them seen just once.

This clonotype originated in a man aged 18-30 years in good health. The specimen was naive CD4+ T cells sorted from blood. Subset described: CD45RA+ positively selected. The chain has TRBV5-4 and TRBJ2-7; 7 bases line up with TRBD1. The CDR3 loop reads CASSPGQTTGLGIYYEQYF. CDR3 nucleotides: TGTGCCAGCAGCCCGGGACAGACTACGGGATTAGGGATTTACTACGAGCAGTACTTC.